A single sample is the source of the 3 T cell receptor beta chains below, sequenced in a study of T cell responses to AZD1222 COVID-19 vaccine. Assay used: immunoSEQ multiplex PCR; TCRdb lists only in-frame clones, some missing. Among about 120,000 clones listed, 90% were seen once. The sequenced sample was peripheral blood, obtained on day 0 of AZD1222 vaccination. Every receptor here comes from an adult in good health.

Written as DNA, the CDR3 is TGTGCCAGCAGCCTTTGGCCCGGGGAGCTGTTTTTT. Encoded protein: CASSLWPGELFF. The gene calls are TRBV11-2 and TRBJ2-2, with unresolved D. The CDR3 totals 12 residues. The germline V gene has CDR1 SGHAT and CDR2 FQNNGV. V lost 5 bases and J lost 6, with 7 bases in between.

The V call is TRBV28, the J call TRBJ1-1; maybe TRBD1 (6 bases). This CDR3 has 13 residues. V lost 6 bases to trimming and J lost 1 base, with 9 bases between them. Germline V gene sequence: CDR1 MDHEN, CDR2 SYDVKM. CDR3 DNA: TGTGCCAGCAGGGACAGACCGAACACTGAAGCTTTCTTT. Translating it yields CASRDRPNTEAFF.

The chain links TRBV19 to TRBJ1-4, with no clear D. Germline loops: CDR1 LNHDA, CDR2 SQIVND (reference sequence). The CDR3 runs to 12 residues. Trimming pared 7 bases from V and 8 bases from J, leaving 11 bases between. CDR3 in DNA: TGTGCCAGTATGGACCAGCCAGAAAAACTGTTTTTT. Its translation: CASMDQPEKLFF.